This T cell receptor beta chain originates from a study of naive and memory T cell subsets. Study-wide findings and caveats: Possibly reflecting memory cells re-expressing CD45RA, a few larger clonotypes occurred in naive repertoires, especially CD8.

Two oligonucleotides, mixed equimolar, formed the beta constant-region primer covering TRBC1 and TRBC2. Nested alpha and beta constant-region primers with the SP2 primer drove four PCR rounds on ligated cDNA. One entry per CDR3 protein, called by TCRdb with MiXCR from the UMI-ligation and nested PCR reads. The sample yields about 90,000 distinct CDR3 sequences, about 11% seen once. Many counts were recorded for this clonotype. The antigen remains unidentified. V was pared by 3 bases and J by 0 bases, with 6 bases between. The CDR3 has 15 residues. Germline CDR1 MDHEN, CDR2 SYDVKM. The sequence derives from a human donor in good health. Input material: naive CD4+ T cells from blood. The V and J genes are TRBV28 and TRBJ2-6; perhaps TRBD1 as D (6 bases). This CDR3 reads CASSLDSSGANVLTF. For the CDR3, the DNA is TGTGCCAGCAGTTTGGACAGCTCTGGGGCCAACGTCCTGACTTTC.